This TCR beta chain is drawn from a study of breast tumors, draining lymph nodes, adjacent tissues. In TCRdb, the multiplex PCR reads were re-called with MiXCR into one record per CDR3 protein. The sample shows approximately 300,000 distinct CDR3 sequences, about 30% of them seen only once. Axillary draining lymph nodes of breast cancer patients supplied the node samples. This clonotype was counted a few times. Germline loops: CDR1 LGHDT, CDR2 YNNKEL (reference sequence). With 6 bases clipped from V and 2 bases from J, the junction kept 16 bases outside the gene matches. This CDR3 is 19 amino acids long.

The chain employs TRBV3-1 and TRBJ2-5; the match to TRBD1 covers 12 bases. Specimen: axillary lymph node tissue. This TCR came from a female donor with breast cancer. Some clones in this sample may be carry-over from other donors' samples. CDR3 in amino acids: CASRPGGTGGIRGQETQYF. In nucleotides, the CDR3 is TGTGCCAGCAGGCCAGGGGGGACAGGGGGCATAAGGGGTCAAGAGACCCAGTACTTC.